The 16 T cell receptor beta chains below all came from one sample that was sequenced in a study of blood T cells in healthy people across ages. A J-beta primer mix and a sample-barcoded 5' primer were used in a second PCR of about 6 to 12 cycles. TCRdb re-derived calls from the 5' RACE reads in MiXCR, one entry per CDR3 protein. The sample shows around 820,000 distinct CDR3 sequences, roughly 25% of them seen only once. These data were also filed under a second study, of T cells of mothers and their children.

The source material was blood. The receptors here all came from a boy between 10 and 17 years old in good health.

The chain couples TRBV6-5 to TRBJ2-1; TRBD1 might be the D (6 bases). The DNA end favors TRBJ2-7, so the J call may be wrong. The germline V gene has CDR1 MNHEY and CDR2 SVGAGI. This CDR3 is built from 17 residues. CDR3 sequence: CASSYYTRTGTFGEQYF. The CDR3 DNA is TGTGCCAGCAGTTACTACACTCGCACAGGGACCTTTGGCGAGCAGTACTTC.

This sequence joins TRBV12-3 or TRBV12-4 and TRBJ2-1; D is perhaps TRBD1 (6 bases). Trimming removed 5 bases at V and 8 bases at J, with 13 bases between. The CDR3 spans 13 residues. Here the CDR3 DNA reads TGTGCCAGCAGTCTCCACAGGGTCGATGAGCAGTTCTTC. Its protein product is CASSLHRVDEQFF.

This clonotype has a handful of counts. This chain joins TRBV12-3 or TRBV12-4 and TRBJ2-2; D is undetermined. Between the trimmed V and J ends, which lost 3 bases and 6 bases, there was a span of 11 bases. The CDR3 has 14 residues. The DNA of the CDR3 is TGTGCCAGCAGTTTTGTGTATAGATCCGGGGAGCTGTTTTTT. Protein: CASSFVYRSGELFF.

CDR3 DNA sequence: TGCGCCAGCAGCTTGGGGGTACTAGCGGGAGTTGGGACCGATGAGCAGTTCTTC. Protein product: CASSLGVLAGVGTDEQFF. This chain links TRBV5-1 with TRBJ2-1; 11 positions agree with TRBD2. The CDR3 has 18 residues. CDR1 and CDR2 (germline): SGHRS, YFSETQ. The trim removed 0 bases at V and 8 bases at J, leaving 13 bases unmatched.

The chain links TRBV5-1 to TRBJ2-3; D gene uncertain. Per the germline V gene, CDR1 is SGHRS and CDR2 is YFSETQ. With 0 bases removed from V and 2 bases from J, the gap between germline ends came to 13 bases. The CDR3 contains 16 residues. DNA for the CDR3: TGCGCCAGCAGCTTGGGGGTCCGCACGCTCACAGATACGCAGTATTTT. The encoded protein is CASSLGVRTLTDTQYF.

This clonotype occurred a few times. This chain links TRBV20-1 with TRBJ2-5; 11 nucleotides line up with TRBD2. The assigned J gene may be wrong: the sequence end matches TRBJ2-7 better. The length of the CDR3 is 13 residues. Per the germline V gene, CDR1 is DFQATT and CDR2 is SNEGSKA (reference sequence). This chain's CDR3 is CSHTSGRNYEQYF. The CDR3 nucleotides are TGCAGTCATACTAGCGGGAGAAACTACGAGCAGTACTTC.

This clonotype was detected only a few times. This sequence joins TRBV7-9 and TRBJ2-5, with 9 bases identical to TRBD2. The CDR3 runs 16 residues. Germline assignment: CDR1 SEHNR and CDR2 FQNEAQ (reference sequence). Germline trimming cut 4 bases from V and 4 bases from J; bases unmatched to any gene: 10. The CDR3 DNA follows: TGTGCCAGCAGCTCCCGTGAGCGGGAGGAGGGAGAGACCCAGTACTTC. This sequence encodes CASSSREREEGETQYF.

The chain couples TRBV24-1 to TRBJ1-4; 7 nucleotides agree with TRBD1. J lost 1 base, V lost 3 bases, and 1 base had no gene match. The CDR3 is made up of 15 amino acids. The germline V gene encodes CDR1 KGHDR and CDR2 SFDVKD. CDR3 in amino acids: CATSDRTGTNEKLFF. The CDR3 DNA is TGTGCCACCAGTGATCGGACAGGAACTAATGAAAAACTGTTTTTT.

The CDR3 DNA reads as TGTGCCAGCAGCGGACAGGGACTTGGAAACACCATATATTTT. This gives the protein CASSGQGLGNTIYF. This sequence joins TRBV7-9 and TRBJ1-3; TRBD1 aligns across 8 bases. The CDR3 totals 14 residues. The germline V gene has CDR1 SEHNR and CDR2 FQNEAQ (reference sequence). V lost 5 bases, J lost 3 bases, and 3 bases stayed unmatched.

Regarding this clonotype: The junction shows a germline mismatch at one end, possibly a read error. The genes are TRBV27 and TRBJ2-2; D unresolved. CDR1 is MNHEY and CDR2 is SMNVEV in the germline V gene (reference sequence). The length of the CDR3 is 13 residues. The CDR3 reads CASSFRNTWELFF. The DNA for the CDR3 is TGTGCCAGCAGTTTCAGGAACACCTGGGAGCTGTTTTTT.

A few counts support this clonotype. The rearrangement uses TRBV2 and TRBJ2-2, with D possibly TRBD1 on 6 matching bases. Deletions cut 3 bases from V and 1 base from J, with 12 bases between. In germline, CDR1 is SNHLY, CDR2 FYNNEI. The CDR3 loop spans 16 amino acids. CDR3 region: CASSDDGGVNTGELFF. The CDR3 bases are TGTGCCAGCAGTGACGATGGGGGCGTGAACACCGGGGAGCTGTTTTTT.

The J gene is TRBJ2-7, the V gene TRBV11-2; 8 bases map to TRBD1. J lost 0 bases, V lost 5 bases, and 9 bases had no gene match. The germline V gene has CDR1 SGHAT and CDR2 FQNNGV. The CDR3 is 16 residues long. The CDR3 DNA sequence: TGTGCCAGCAGCCCACAGGGGGGCCTAATCTCCTACGAGCAGTACTTC. It is translated as CASSPQGGLISYEQYF. The full variable domain, completed using reference TRBV11-2 and TRBJ2-7, is EAGVAQSPRYKIIEKRQSVAFWCNPISGHATLYWYQQILGQGPKLLIQFQNNGVVDDSQLPKDRFSAERLKGVDSTLKIQPAKLEDSAVYLCASSPQGGLISYEQYFGPGTRLTVT.

The J gene is TRBJ2-3, the V gene TRBV12-5; D gene unclear. Trimming pared 4 bases from V and 2 bases from J, leaving 7 bases between. This CDR3 has 13 amino acids. Germline V gene lookup returns CDR1 LGHNT and CDR2 FRNRAP. CDR3 sequence (DNA): TGTGCTAGTGGTTGGACGAACACAGATACGCAGTATTTT. The encoded protein is CASGWTNTDTQYF. Looking up the rest from reference TRBV12-5 and TRBJ2-3 gives the full variable domain: DARVTQTPRHKVTEMGQEVTMRCQPILGHNTVFWYRQTMMQGLELLAYFRNRAPLDDSGMPKDRFSAEMPDATLATLKIQPSEPRDSAVYFCASGWTNTDTQYFGPGTRLTVL.

The chain combines TRBV7-2 with TRBJ2-1; D perhaps matches TRBD2 (6 bases). The closer fit of TRBJ2-7 to the DNA end suggests the J call may be wrong. Germline CDR1 SGHTA, CDR2 FQGNSA. The CDR3 runs 12 residues. CDR3 region: CASSSLAPEQYF. In DNA form, the CDR3 reads TGTGCCAGCAGCTCACTAGCTCCCGAGCAGTACTTC.

The chain uses TRBV20-1 and TRBJ2-4, with 12 nucleotides matching TRBD2. There are 18 residues in the CDR3. Germline-derived CDR1 and CDR2 are DFQATT and SNEGSKA (reference sequence). The V and J ends lost 0 bases and 0 bases, in that order; junction bases with no gene match: 6. The CDR3 DNA reads as TGCAGTGCTAGAGATCCGGAGGGACTAGCGGGAGCCAAAAACATTCAGTACTTC. Translation: CSARDPEGLAGAKNIQYF.

The chain has TRBV7-2 and TRBJ1-2; no clear D gene. Trimming stripped 7 bases from V and 5 bases from J, with 14 bases between. The CDR3 loop spans 13 amino acids. CDR1 SGHTA and CDR2 FQGNSA come from the germline V gene. The CDR3 here is CASTRGGPYGYTF. DNA for the CDR3: TGTGCCAGCACCCGGGGAGGCCCTTATGGCTACACCTTC. Looking up the rest from reference TRBV7-2 and TRBJ1-2 gives the full variable domain: GAGVSQSPSNKVTEKGKDVELRCDPISGHTALYWYRQSLGQGLEFLIYFQGNSAPDKSGLPSDRFSAERTGGSVSTLTIQRTQQEDSAVYLCASTRGGPYGYTFGSGTRLTVV.